This T cell receptor beta chain was identified during a study of beta chain features in type 1 diabetes. Study context: Cell yields, age and gender were similar between patients and healthy donors. The study's findings and limits: Across all four CD4+ subsets, people with type 1 diabetes showed modestly shorter TCRB CDR3s. Researchers reported that naive, central memory and Treg TCRB repertoires appeared more similar in patients than in healthy donors.

The CDR3 has 15 residues. J was trimmed by 0 bases and V by 5 bases; bases with no gene match: 1. Per the germline V gene, CDR1 is LNHDA and CDR2 is SQIVND (reference sequence). With respect to this clone: No antigen is known for it.

The isolated RNA, all of it, was reverse transcribed, so expressed TCRB transcripts were what got sequenced. Clones were sequenced by immunoSEQ multiplex PCR, and TCRdb holds only the in-frame ones, with some missing. The sample lists some 290,000 clones; approximately 14% were seen once. One heparinised draw of blood, averaging roughly 0.12 L, came from each donor. Sorted populations all had greater than 98% purity. The source of this sequence is a man aged 25-45 years with type 1 diabetes. The chain has TRBV19 and TRBJ2-1, with 10 bases matching TRBD1. The specimen sequenced was naive CD4+ T cells from blood. For the CDR3, the DNA is TGTGCCAGTAGTCGGACAGGGGGCTCCTACAATGAGCAGTTCTTC. Its translation is CASSRTGGSYNEQFF.